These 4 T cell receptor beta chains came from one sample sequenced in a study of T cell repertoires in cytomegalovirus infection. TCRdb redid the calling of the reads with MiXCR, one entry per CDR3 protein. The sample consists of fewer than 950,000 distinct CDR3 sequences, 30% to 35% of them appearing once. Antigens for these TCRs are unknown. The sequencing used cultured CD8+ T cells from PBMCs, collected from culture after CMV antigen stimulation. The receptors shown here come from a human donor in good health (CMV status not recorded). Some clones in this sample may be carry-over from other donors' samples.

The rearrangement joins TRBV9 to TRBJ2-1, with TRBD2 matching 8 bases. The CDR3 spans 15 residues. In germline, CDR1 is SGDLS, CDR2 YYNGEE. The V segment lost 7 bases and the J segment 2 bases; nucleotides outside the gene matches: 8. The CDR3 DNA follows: TGTGCCAGCGGTCCCCGCGGGGGGACCTACAATGAGCAGTTCTTC. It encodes CASGPRGGTYNEQFF.

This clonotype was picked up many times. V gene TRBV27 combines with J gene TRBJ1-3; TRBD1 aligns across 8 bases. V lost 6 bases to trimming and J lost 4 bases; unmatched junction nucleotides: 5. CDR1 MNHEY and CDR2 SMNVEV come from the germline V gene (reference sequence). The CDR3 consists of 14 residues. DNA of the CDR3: TGTGCCAGCAGGACAGGGGTTTCAGGAAACACCATATATTTT. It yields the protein CASRTGVSGNTIYF.

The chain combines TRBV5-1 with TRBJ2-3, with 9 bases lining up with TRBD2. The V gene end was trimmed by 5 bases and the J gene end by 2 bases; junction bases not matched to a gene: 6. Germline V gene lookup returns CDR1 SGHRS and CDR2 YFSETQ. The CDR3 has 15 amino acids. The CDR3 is CASRTRGGDTDTQYF. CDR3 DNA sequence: TGCGCCAGCAGGACTCGCGGGGGGGACACAGATACGCAGTATTTT.

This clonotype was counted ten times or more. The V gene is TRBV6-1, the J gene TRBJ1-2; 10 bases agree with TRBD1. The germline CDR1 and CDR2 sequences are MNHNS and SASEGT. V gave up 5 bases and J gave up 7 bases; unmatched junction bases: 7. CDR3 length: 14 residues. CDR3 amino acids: CASSPGTGVPGYTF. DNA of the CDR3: TGTGCCAGCAGTCCCGGGACAGGGGTACCTGGCTACACCTTC.